This T cell receptor (beta chain) was documented in a study of low-dose radiotherapy and immunotherapy resistance in tumors. Across the study: The fractionation for Cohort 1 was 0.5 Gy per fraction every 2 weeks, totaling 6.5 Gy. Treatment consisted of nivolumab 240 mg every two weeks and ipilimumab 1 mg/kg every six weeks, given intravenously to patients.

First-strand cDNA relied on TRAV- and TRBV-specific primers spanning alpha and beta chains. Amplification, which lasted about 20 PCR cycles, used a constant-region primer and V-primer adapter to amplify TCRs. In TCRdb, the reads were re-called with MiXCR into one record per CDR3 protein. This sample has some 94,000 distinct CDR3 sequences, with under 25% found just once. This clonotype was seen a few times. Since no conserved phenylalanine or tryptophan closes the CDR3, a read error is the likely cause. Because the CDR3's place on the DNA is in doubt, the DNA is left out and the CDR3 is given as listed by TCRdb. Per germline, CDR1 SGHDN and CDR2 FVKESK. With termini counted, the CDR3 has 13 amino acids. Time point meaning: after trial treatment. The treatment: LDRT plus nivolumab, ipilimumab, low-dose cyclophosphamide and aspirin (RACIN trial).

The sequences come from PBMCs, collected after low-dose radiotherapy plus immunotherapy. The gene calls are TRBV14 and TRBJ2-1; the D call TRBD2 from the table was never checked on the DNA. This sequence was found in a female donor with ovarian cancer. CDR3 amino acids: CASSQPTSPDFLR.